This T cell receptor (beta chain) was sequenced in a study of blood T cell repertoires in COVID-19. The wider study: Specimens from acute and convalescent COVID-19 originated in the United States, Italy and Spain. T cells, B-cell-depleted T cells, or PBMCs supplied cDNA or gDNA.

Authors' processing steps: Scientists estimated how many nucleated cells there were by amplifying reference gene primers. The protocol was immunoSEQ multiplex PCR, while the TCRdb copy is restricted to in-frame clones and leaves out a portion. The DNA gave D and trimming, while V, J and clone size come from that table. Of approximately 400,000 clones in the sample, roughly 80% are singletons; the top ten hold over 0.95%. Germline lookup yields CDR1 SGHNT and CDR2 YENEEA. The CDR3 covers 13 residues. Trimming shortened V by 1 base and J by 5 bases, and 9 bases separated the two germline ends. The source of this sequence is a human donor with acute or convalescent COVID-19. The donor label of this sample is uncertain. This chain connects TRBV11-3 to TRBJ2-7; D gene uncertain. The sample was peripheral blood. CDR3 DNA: TGTGCCAGCAGCTTAGGGGTCCGGGACGAGCAGTACTTC. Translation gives CASSLGVRDEQYF.